The clone carrying this T cell receptor beta chain has just one count. The data originate from a study of blood T cell repertoires in COVID-19. Study context: Researchers got acute and convalescent COVID-19 samples from the United States, Italy and Spain. T cells, B-cell-depleted T cells, or PBMCs supplied cDNA or gDNA.

As originally analysed: From reference gene primer amplification, estimates of nucleated cell counts were derived. The assay was immunoSEQ multiplex PCR, and TCRdb's table has in-frame clones only and misses some. V and J calls plus clone size are reproduced from that table; the DNA served to infer D and trimming. This sample yields about 180,000 clones, of which around 83% are seen a single time; 7.6% belongs to the top ten. Seattle-derived patients entered the study during active infection and were followed longitudinally. CDR3 length equals 14 residues. V was cut by 4 bases and J by 4 bases, with 12 bases left in between. Germline V lookup: CDR1 ENHRY, CDR2 SYGVKD.

The chain couples TRBV10-3 to TRBJ2-3, with D possibly matching TRBD1 (6 bases). Input material: peripheral blood. The source of this sequence is a woman between 65 and 79 years old with COVID-19, enrolled during active disease. CDR3 nucleotide sequence: TGTGCCATCAGTGCCAACAGGGACGCAGATACGCAGTATTTT. Residues: CAISANRDADTQYF.